Each of the 5 T cell receptor beta chains below was sequenced from the same sample in a study of T-cell reconstitution after alpha-beta-depleted transplantation in children (dated by TCRdb to the mid-2010s). Per the publication, the treatment or condition label means: allogeneic hematopoietic cell transplantation with graft depleted of TCRalphabeta T cells and CD19 B cells. Library preparation used PCR. Sequenced using an Illumina HiSeq 2500. To normalize quantification of the TCRbeta repertoire, the TCR libraries were built with molecular barcoding that relied on unique molecular identifiers. The raw public data were reprocessed by TCRdb itself: fastp quality trimming at Q25, MiXCR clonotype calling, in-frame beta chains only. Every entry covers one CDR3 protein and lists the most common genes and DNA from its rows. The sample data list approximately 980,000 distinct CDR3 sequences, and around 30% of these were observed just once. The ten most abundant clones make up roughly 31% of the sample.

Sequencing used PBMCs, mostly from graft donor cells, obtained 360 days after TCRalphabeta/CD19-depleted stem cell transplant. Every receptor here comes from a boy younger than two who had a stem cell transplant for SCID, so the T cells may come from the graft donor.

The chain has TRBV7-2 and TRBJ1-1; D perhaps matches TRBD1 (5 bases). Trimming stripped 3 bases from V and 4 bases from J, with 12 bases between. Germline V lookup: CDR1 SGHTA, CDR2 FQGNSA. The CDR3 has 14 residues. The CDR3 DNA follows: TGTGCCAGCAGCTTCCCCCAGGGAGGCACTGAAGCTTTCTTT. Translating it yields CASSFPQGGTEAFF.

V is TRBV9 and J is TRBJ2-3; a possible D gene is TRBD1 (5 bases). Germline CDR1 and CDR2: SGDLS and YYNGEE. This CDR3 comprises 14 residues. Trimming left V 4 bases short and J 1 base short, with 10 bases between. CDR3 nucleotides: TGTGCCAGCAGCCTAAAGACAGGCACAGATACGCAGTATTTT. Residues: CASSLKTGTDTQYF. The variable domain in full, completed from reference TRBV9 and TRBJ2-3, reads DSGVTQTPKHLITATGQRVTLRCSPRSGDLSVYWYQQSLDQGLQFLIQYYNGEERAKGNILERFSAQQFPDLHSELNLSSLELGDSALYFCASSLKTGTDTQYFGPGTRLTVL.

Only one count was recorded for this clonotype. The V gene is TRBV2, the J gene TRBJ1-2; TRBD1 aligns across 7 bases. The J segment lost 4 bases and the V segment lost 3 bases, leaving 5 bases of the junction unmatched. Germline assignment: CDR1 SNHLY and CDR2 FYNNEI. There are 14 residues in the CDR3. CDR3 amino acids: CASSENRGVYGYTF. The CDR3 nucleotides read TGTGCCAGCAGTGAGAACAGGGGAGTCTATGGCTACACCTTC.

The sample holds a few counts of this clonotype. The chain couples TRBV18 to TRBJ2-1; 14 nucleotides align to TRBD2. This CDR3 comprises 17 residues. J gave up 7 bases and V 3 bases, and 8 bases lay outside the gene matches. Germline CDR1 KGHSH, CDR2 LQKENI. The CDR3 nucleotides are TGTGCCAGCTCACCCGTGACTAGCGGGGGGGCTAATAATGAGCAGTTCTTC. It encodes CASSPVTSGGANNEQFF. Drawing the rest from reference TRBV18 and TRBJ2-1, the complete variable domain is NAGVMQNPRHLVRRRGQEARLRCSPMKGHSHVYWYRQLPEEGLKFMVYLQKENIIDESGMPKERFSAEFPKEGPSILRIQQVVRGDSAAYFCASSPVTSGGANNEQFFGPGTRLTVL.

With respect to this clonotype: At one of its ends the junction is not consistent with the germline gene, which may arise from a read error. The V call is TRBV24-1, the J call TRBJ2-1; D possibly corresponds to TRBD1 (5 bases). CDR1 KGHDR and CDR2 SFDVKD come from the germline V gene. The CDR3 sequence is 15 residues long. Written as DNA, the CDR3 is TGTGTCACCAGTGATTTGAGCAGGGCAGTCAATGAGCAGTTCTTC. Translation: CVTSDLSRAVNEQFF.